This entry features one T cell receptor (beta chain) sequence. The target antigen is unknown. From 5'RACE with constant-segment primers came TCR alpha and TCR beta cDNA libraries that carried sample barcodes and UMIs. TCRdb reprocessed the 5' RACE reads with MiXCR, giving one entry per CDR3 protein. The sample comprises about 430,000 distinct CDR3 sequences, 20% to 30% of which are singletons, and 7.5% to 10% rests with the top ten. CDR3 length: 15 residues. The sample comes from a study of T-cell memory formation after mild COVID-19. Study results and caveats: Day 15 to 85 contractors were CD4/CD8 balanced; later expanders leaned CD4+. Cross-reactive memory seemingly joined, as some responding clones were found in pre-infection memory. Those CD4+ clones that contracted were mainly in CM and EM (CD8+ ones in EMRA).

The sample was PBMCs or a T cell subset sorted from them (not recorded which). The chain links TRBV21-1 to TRBJ2-7; the listed D gene, TRBD1, was not tested against the DNA. TRBV21-1 is given as a pseudogene. The TCR sequence derives from an adult woman who had mild COVID-19 (a few samples of this study predate the infection). Cell type and time point are not known. CDR3 loop: CASSNRDRGAYEQYF. The DNA of the CDR3 is TGTGCCAGCAGCAACCGGGACAGGGGGGCCTACGAGCAGTACTTC.